This TCR beta chain appears in the sequencing data of a study of blood T cell repertoires in COVID-19. Study-level information: Sites in the United States, Italy and Spain provided acute and convalescent COVID-19 samples. T cells, B-cell-depleted T cells, or PBMCs supplied cDNA or gDNA.

In the original workflow: Reference gene primers were amplified, and this amplification served to estimate nucleated cell counts. The method was immunoSEQ multiplex PCR; TCRdb's version includes in-frame clones alone and lacks a portion of them. The V and J calls and clone size were taken over from that table, and D and trimming were inferred from the DNA. Here the sample spans 250,000 to 350,000 clones, more than 85% being singletons. Enrolment of Seattle patients took place during active infection, and they were followed longitudinally. J lost 5 bases, V lost 6 bases, and 7 bases had no gene match. This CDR3 contains 13 residues. Looked up from germline, CDR1 is SGHDT and CDR2 is YYEEEE.

The V and J genes are TRBV5-6 and TRBJ1-1; 7 bases fit TRBD1. This receptor was taken from a woman aged 25 to 39 with COVID-19, enrolled during active disease. Material for sequencing was peripheral blood. The CDR3 nucleotides are TGTGCCAGCATGAAGGGGGCGTTGACTGAAGCTTTCTTT. Translated: CASMKGALTEAFF.